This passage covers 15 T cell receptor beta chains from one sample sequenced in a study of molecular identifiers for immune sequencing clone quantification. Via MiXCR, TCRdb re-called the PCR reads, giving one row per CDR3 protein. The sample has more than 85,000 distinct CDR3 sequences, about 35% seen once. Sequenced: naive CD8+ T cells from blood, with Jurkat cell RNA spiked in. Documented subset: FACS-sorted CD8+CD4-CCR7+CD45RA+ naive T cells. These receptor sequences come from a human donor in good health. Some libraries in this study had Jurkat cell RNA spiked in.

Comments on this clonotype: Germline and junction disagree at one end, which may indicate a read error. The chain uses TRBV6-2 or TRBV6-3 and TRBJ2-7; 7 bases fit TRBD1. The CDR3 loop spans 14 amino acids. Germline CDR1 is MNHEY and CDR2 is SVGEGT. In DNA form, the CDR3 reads TGTGCCAGCAGTTACTCGGACAGGCCTGGGGAGCAGTGCTTC. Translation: CASSYSDRPGEQCF.

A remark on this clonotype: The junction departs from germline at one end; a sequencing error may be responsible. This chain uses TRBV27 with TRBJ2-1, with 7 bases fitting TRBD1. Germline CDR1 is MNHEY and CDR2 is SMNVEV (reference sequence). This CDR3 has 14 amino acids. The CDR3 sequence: CACSLSRTQGMEFF. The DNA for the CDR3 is TGTGCCTGCAGTTTATCGCGGACACAGGGGATGGAGTTCTTC.

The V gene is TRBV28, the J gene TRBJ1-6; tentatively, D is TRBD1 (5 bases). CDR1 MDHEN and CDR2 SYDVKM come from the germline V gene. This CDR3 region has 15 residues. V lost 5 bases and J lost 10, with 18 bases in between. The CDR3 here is CASSPGGGAGSPLHF. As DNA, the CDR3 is TGTGCCAGCAGTCCGGGGGGAGGGGCAGGCTCACCCCTCCACTTT.

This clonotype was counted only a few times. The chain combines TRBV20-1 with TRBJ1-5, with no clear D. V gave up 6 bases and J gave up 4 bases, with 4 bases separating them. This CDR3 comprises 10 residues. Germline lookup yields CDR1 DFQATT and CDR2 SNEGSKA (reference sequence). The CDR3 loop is CSAINQPQHF. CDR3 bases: TGCAGTGCCATTAATCAGCCCCAGCATTTT.

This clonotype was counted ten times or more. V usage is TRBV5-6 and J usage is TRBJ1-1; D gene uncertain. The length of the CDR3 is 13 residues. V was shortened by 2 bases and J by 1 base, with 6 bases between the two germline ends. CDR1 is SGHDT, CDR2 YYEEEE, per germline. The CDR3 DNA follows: TGTGCCAGCAGCTTTGGTCCGAACACTGAAGCTTTCTTT. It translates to CASSFGPNTEAFF.

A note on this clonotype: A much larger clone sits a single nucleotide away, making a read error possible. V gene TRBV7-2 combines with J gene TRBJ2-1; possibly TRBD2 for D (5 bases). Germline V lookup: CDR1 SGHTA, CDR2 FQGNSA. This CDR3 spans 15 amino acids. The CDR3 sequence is CASSLDPGIYNELFF. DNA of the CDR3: TGTGCCAGCAGCTTAGACCCGGGGATCTACAATGAGCTGTTCTTC.

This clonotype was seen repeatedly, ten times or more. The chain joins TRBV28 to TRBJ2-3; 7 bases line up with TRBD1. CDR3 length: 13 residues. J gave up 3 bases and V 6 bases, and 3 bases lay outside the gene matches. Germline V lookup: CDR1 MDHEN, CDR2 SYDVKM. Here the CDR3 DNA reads TGTGCCAGCAGCCCAGGGGGAACAGATACGCAGTATTTT. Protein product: CASSPGGTDTQYF. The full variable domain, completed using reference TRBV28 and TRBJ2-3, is DVKVTQSSRYLVKRTGEKVFLECVQDMDHENMFWYRQDPGLGLRLIYFSYDVKMKEKGDIPEGYSVSREKKERFSLILESASTNQTSMYLCASSPGGTDTQYFGPGTRLTVL.

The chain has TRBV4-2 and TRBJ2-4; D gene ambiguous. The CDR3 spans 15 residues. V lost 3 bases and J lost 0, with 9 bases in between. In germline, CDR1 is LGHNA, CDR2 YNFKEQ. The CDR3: CASSQEALAKNIQYF. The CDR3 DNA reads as TGTGCCAGCAGCCAGGAAGCGCTAGCCAAAAACATTCAGTACTTC.

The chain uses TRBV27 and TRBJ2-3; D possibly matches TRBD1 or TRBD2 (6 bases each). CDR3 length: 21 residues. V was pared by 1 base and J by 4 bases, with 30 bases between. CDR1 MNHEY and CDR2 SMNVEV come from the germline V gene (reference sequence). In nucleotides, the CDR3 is TGTGCCAGCAGTTTATGGGGCAGGGGCAGGGGAAATCTAGCGCGATCAGATACGCAGTATTTT. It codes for CASSLWGRGRGNLARSDTQYF.

The CDR3 is CASSDLPSARSYEQYF. DNA of the CDR3: TGTGCCAGCAGTGATCTCCCTAGCGCCCGCTCCTACGAGCAGTACTTC. V gene TRBV2 combines with J gene TRBJ2-7, with a possible D match to TRBD2 (6 bases). V lost 3 bases and J 0 bases, leaving 15 bases between the germline ends. There are 16 residues in the CDR3. Looked up from germline, CDR1 is SNHLY and CDR2 is FYNNEI.

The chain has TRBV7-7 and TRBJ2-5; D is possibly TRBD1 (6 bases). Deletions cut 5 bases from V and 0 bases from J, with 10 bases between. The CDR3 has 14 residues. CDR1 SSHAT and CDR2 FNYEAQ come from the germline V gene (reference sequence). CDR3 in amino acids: CASSEDRYQETQYF. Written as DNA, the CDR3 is TGTGCCAGCAGCGAAGACAGGTACCAAGAGACCCAGTACTTC.

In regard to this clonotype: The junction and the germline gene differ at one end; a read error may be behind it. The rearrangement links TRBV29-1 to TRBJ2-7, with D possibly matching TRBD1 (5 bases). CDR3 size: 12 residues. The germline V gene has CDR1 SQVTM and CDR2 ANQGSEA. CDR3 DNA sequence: TGCAGCACCTCGGACAACTCCTACGAGCGGTACTTC. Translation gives CSTSDNSYERYF.

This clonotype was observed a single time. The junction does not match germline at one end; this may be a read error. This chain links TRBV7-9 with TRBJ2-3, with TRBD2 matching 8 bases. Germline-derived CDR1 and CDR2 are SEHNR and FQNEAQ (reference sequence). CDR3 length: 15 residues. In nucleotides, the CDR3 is TGTGCCAGCAGCTTACCGGGAGGGCCCCCAGATTCGCAGTATTTT. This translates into CASSLPGGPPDSQYF.

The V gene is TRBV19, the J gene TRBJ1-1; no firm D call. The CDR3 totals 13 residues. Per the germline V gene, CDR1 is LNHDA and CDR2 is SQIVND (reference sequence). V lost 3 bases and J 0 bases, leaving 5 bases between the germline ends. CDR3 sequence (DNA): TGTGCCAGTAGTATGTCTGTGAACACTGAAGCTTTCTTT. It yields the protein CASSMSVNTEAFF. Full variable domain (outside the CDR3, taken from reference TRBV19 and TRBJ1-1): DGGITQSPKYLFRKEGQNVTLSCEQNLNHDAMYWYRQDPGQGLRLIYYSQIVNDFQKGDIAEGYSVSREKKESFPLTVTSAQKNPTAFYLCASSMSVNTEAFFGQGTRLTVV.

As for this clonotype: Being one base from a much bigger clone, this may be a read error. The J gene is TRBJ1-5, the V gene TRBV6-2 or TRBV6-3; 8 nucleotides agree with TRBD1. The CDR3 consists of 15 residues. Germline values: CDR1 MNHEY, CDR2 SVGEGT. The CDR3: CAKPGQGSGNQPLHF. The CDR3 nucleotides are TGTGCCAAGCCAGGACAGGGATCCGGCAATCAGCCCCTGCATTTT.